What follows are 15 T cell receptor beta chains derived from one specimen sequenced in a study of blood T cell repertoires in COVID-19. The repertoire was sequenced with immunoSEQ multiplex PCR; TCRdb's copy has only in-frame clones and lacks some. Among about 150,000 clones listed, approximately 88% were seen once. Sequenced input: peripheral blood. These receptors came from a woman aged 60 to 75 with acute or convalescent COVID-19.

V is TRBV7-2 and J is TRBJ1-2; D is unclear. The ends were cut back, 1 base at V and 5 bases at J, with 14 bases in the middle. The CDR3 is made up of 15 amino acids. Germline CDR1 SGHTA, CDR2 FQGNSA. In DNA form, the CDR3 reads TGTGCCAGCAGCTTAGAACGGGGTACCATATATGGCTACACCTTC. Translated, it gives CASSLERGTIYGYTF.

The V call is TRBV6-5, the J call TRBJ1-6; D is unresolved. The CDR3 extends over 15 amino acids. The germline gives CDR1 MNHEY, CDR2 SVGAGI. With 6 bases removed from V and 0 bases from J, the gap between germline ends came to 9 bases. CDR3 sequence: CASSPSSSYNSPLHF. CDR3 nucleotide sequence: TGTGCCAGCAGCCCGTCGAGCTCCTATAATTCACCCCTCCACTTT.

This CDR3 is CASSPSQAGQFF. For the CDR3, the DNA is TGTGCCAGTAGCCCTTCCCAGGCAGGGCAGTTCTTC. The chain is built from TRBV19 and TRBJ2-1; D is undetermined. V lost 6 bases and J lost 12, with 15 bases in between. The CDR3 is 12 residues long. Germline lookup yields CDR1 LNHDA and CDR2 SQIVND (reference sequence).

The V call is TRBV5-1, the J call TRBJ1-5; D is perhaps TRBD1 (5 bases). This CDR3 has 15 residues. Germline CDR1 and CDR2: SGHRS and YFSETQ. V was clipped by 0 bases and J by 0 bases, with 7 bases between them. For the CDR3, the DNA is TGCGCCAGCAGCTTGGGGGACTATAGCAATCAGCCCCAGCATTTT. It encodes CASSLGDYSNQPQHF.

The CDR3 protein is CATSNPDRGLSQPQHF. CDR3 bases: TGTGCCACGTCCAACCCGGACAGGGGGCTGAGTCAGCCCCAGCATTTT. The chain combines TRBV19 with TRBJ1-5; 11 bases agree with TRBD1. The CDR3 is 16 residues long. V gave up 10 bases and J gave up 6 bases; unmatched junction bases: 14. Germline V gives CDR1 LNHDA, CDR2 SQIVND (reference sequence).

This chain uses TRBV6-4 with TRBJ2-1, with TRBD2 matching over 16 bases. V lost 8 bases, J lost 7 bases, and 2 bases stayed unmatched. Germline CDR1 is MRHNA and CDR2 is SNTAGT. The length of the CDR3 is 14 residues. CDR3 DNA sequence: TGTGCCAGCTCGGGACTAGCGGGGGGGAATGAGCAGTTCTTC. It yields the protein CASSGLAGGNEQFF.

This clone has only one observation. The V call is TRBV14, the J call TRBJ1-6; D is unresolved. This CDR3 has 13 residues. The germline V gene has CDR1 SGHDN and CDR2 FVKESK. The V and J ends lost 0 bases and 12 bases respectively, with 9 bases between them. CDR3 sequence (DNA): TGTGCCAGCAGCCAAGAGTTCCCTTTACCCCTCCACTTT. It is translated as CASSQEFPLPLHF.

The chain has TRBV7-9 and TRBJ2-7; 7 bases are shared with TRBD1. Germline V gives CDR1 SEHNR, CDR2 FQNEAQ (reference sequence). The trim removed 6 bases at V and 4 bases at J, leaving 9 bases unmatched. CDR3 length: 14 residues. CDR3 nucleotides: TGTGCCAGCAGTCCGACAGGGTTCCCGTACGAGCAGTACTTC. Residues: CASSPTGFPYEQYF.

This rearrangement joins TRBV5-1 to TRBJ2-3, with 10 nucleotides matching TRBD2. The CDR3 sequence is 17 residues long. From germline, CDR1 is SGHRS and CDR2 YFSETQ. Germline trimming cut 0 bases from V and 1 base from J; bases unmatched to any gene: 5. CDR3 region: CASSLGGSGGRTDTQYF. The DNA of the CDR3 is TGCGCCAGCAGCTTGGGTGGTAGCGGGGGGCGCACAGATACGCAGTATTTT.

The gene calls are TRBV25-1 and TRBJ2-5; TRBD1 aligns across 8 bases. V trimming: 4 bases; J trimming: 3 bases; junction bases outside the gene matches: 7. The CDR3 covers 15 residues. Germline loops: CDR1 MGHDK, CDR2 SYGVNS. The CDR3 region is CASSGVATGEETQYF. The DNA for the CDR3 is TGTGCCAGCAGTGGAGTAGCGACAGGGGAAGAGACCCAGTACTTC.

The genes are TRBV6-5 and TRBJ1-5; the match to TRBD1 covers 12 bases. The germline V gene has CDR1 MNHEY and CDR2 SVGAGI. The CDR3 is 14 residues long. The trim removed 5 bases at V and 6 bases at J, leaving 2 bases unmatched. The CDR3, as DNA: TGTGCCAGCAGTACGGGACAGGGGGCTCAGCCCCAGCATTTT. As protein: CASSTGQGAQPQHF.

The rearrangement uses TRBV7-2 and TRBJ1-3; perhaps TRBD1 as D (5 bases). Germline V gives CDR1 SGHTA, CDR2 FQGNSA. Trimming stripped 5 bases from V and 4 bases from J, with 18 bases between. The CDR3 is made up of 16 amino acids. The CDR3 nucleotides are TGTGCCAGCAGCCCACCAGGGACTCCCGTGGGAAACACCATATATTTT. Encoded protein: CASSPPGTPVGNTIYF.

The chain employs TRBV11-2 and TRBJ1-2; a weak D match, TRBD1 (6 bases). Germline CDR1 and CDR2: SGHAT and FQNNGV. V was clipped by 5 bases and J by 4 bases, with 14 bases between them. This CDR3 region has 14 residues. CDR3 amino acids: CASSRGGSVYGYTF. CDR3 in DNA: TGTGCCAGCAGCCGAGGGGGATCAGTCTATGGCTACACCTTC.

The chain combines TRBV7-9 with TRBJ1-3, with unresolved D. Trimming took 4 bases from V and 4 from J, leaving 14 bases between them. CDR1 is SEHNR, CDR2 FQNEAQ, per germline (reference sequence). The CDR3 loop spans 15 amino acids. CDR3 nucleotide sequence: TGTGCCAGCAGCTCAGACGGCAGGCAGGGAAACACCATATATTTT. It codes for CASSSDGRQGNTIYF.

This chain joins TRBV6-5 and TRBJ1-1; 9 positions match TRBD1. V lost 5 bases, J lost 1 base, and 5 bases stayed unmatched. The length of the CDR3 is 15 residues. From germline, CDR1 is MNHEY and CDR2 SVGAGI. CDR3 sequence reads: CASSPLDRGNTEAFF. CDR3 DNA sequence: TGTGCCAGCAGTCCACTGGACAGGGGGAACACTGAAGCTTTCTTT.